The 16 T cell receptor beta chains given below trace back to one sample, sequenced in a study of blood T cell repertoires in COVID-19. Profiling relied on immunoSEQ multiplex PCR, and the TCRdb table lists in-frame clones only, not all of them. The sample records around 60,000 clones, roughly 80% being singletons. The source material was peripheral blood. The source is a man aged 45 to 65 with COVID-19, enrolled during active disease.

J is TRBJ2-3 and V is TRBV7-2; the D gene is possibly TRBD2 (6 bases). The germline V gene encodes CDR1 SGHTA and CDR2 FQGNSA. V lost 5 bases and J 2 bases, leaving 14 bases between the germline ends. CDR3 length: 15 amino acids. The CDR3 DNA follows: TGTGCCAGCAGCCAGGGCGGGACGACCACAGATACGCAGTATTTT. Encoded protein: CASSQGGTTTDTQYF.

This clone was seen only once. The chain uses TRBV7-9 and TRBJ2-5, with unresolved D. The V end lost 2 bases, the J end lost 5 bases, and 6 bases lay between the germline ends. The CDR3 has 12 residues. The germline V gene has CDR1 SEHNR and CDR2 FQNEAQ (reference sequence). In DNA, the CDR3 is TGTGCCAGCAGCTTAACTGAGGAGACCCAGTACTTC. Translated, it gives CASSLTEETQYF.

CDR3 region: CASSQKQGRETQYF. CDR3 nucleotide sequence: TGTGCCAGCAGCCAAAAACAGGGGCGGGAGACCCAGTACTTC. The chain has TRBV3-1 (or the pseudogene TRBV3-2) and TRBJ2-5; 7 nucleotides agree with TRBD1. J lost 5 bases, V lost 2 bases, and 5 bases had no gene match. The CDR3 totals 14 residues. In germline, CDR1 is LGHDT, CDR2 YNNKEL (reference sequence).

The CDR3, as DNA: TGTGCCAGCAGCGGGGGGGTCCTCACTGAAGCTTTCTTT. Its protein is CASSGGVLTEAFF. The V gene is TRBV5-5, the J gene TRBJ1-1; D might be TRBD1 (5 bases). Germline V lookup: CDR1 SGHKS, CDR2 YYEKEE (reference sequence). The CDR3 contains 13 residues. Between the trimmed V and J ends, which lost 4 bases and 4 bases, there was a span of 11 bases.

The V gene is TRBV5-1, the J gene TRBJ1-1; D perhaps matches TRBD1 (5 bases). Germline V gene data show CDR1 as SGHRS and CDR2 as YFSETQ. V was shortened by 1 base and J by 7 bases, with 11 bases between the two germline ends. This CDR3 region has 13 residues. The CDR3 loop reads CASSLQGMGEAFF. The CDR3 nucleotides read TGCGCCAGCAGCTTGCAGGGTATGGGTGAAGCTTTCTTT. Filled out from reference TRBV5-1 and TRBJ1-1, the complete variable domain reads KAGVTQTPRYLIKTRGQQVTLSCSPISGHRSVSWYQQTPGQGLQFLFEYFSETQRNKGNFPGRFSGRQFSNSRSEMNVSTLELGDSALYLCASSLQGMGEAFFGQGTRLTVV.

The J gene is TRBJ2-2, the V gene TRBV5-6; 10 bases are a match to TRBD1. This CDR3 is 16 amino acids long. CDR1 and CDR2 (germline): SGHDT, YYEEEE. V lost 4 bases and J lost 8; bases outside the gene matches: 11. CDR3 coding DNA: TGTGCCAGCAGCCAAATCGGGACAGGGGATCGGGGGGAGCTGTTTTTT. Translating it yields CASSQIGTGDRGELFF.

The chain joins TRBV30 to TRBJ1-1; TRBD1 agrees at 8 bases. V dropped 1 base and J dropped 4; count of bases not matched to a gene: 2. Germline values: CDR1 GTSNPN, CDR2 SVGIG (reference sequence). The CDR3 is made up of 13 amino acids. The CDR3 sequence: CAWSEQGGTEAFF. CDR3 bases: TGTGCCTGGAGTGAACAGGGGGGCACTGAAGCTTTCTTT.

The chain is built from TRBV11-2 and TRBJ2-2; 15 bases align to TRBD2. Germline V CDR1 and CDR2: SGHAT, FQNNGV. The J segment lost 5 bases and the V segment lost 2 bases, leaving 3 bases of the junction unmatched. The CDR3 contains 17 residues. DNA for the CDR3: TGTGCCAGCAGCTTATCGGGACTAGCGGGAGGAACCGGGGAGCTGTTTTTT. Its translation is CASSLSGLAGGTGELFF. Based on the CDR3 plus reference TRBV11-2 and TRBJ2-2, the full variable domain is EAGVAQSPRYKIIEKRQSVAFWCNPISGHATLYWYQQILGQGPKLLIQFQNNGVVDDSQLPKDRFSAERLKGVDSTLKIQPAKLEDSAVYLCASSLSGLAGGTGELFFGEGSRLTVL.

This clone was counted between two and nine times. The chain is built from TRBV19 and TRBJ2-1; 7 bases match TRBD2. CDR1 LNHDA and CDR2 SQIVND come from the germline V gene (reference sequence). The J segment lost 4 bases and the V segment lost 2 bases, leaving 5 bases of the junction unmatched. The CDR3 covers 15 residues. The CDR3 spells CASSIKAGLYNEQFF. In DNA, the CDR3 is TGTGCCAGTAGTATAAAAGCGGGATTATACAATGAGCAGTTCTTC.

V usage is TRBV6-5 and J usage is TRBJ1-5; a possible D gene is TRBD1 (6 bases). The CDR3 is made up of 13 amino acids. Germline V lookup: CDR1 MNHEY, CDR2 SVGAGI. V was cut by 6 bases and J by 7 bases, with 13 bases left in between. DNA of the CDR3: TGTGCCAGCAGCCCACAGGGTAACCAGCCCCAGCATTTT. Its translation: CASSPQGNQPQHF.

V usage is TRBV20-1 and J usage is TRBJ2-7; 9 bases are a match to TRBD1. Looked up from germline, CDR1 is DFQATT and CDR2 is SNEGSKA (reference sequence). The CDR3 runs 16 residues. V dropped 3 bases and J dropped 6; count of bases not matched to a gene: 15. CDR3 nucleotide sequence: TGCAGTGCTAGTATCCATCCGGGACAGGGCACTTCCGAGCAGTACTTC. It encodes CSASIHPGQGTSEQYF.

This clone showed up just a few times. This chain uses TRBV24-1 with TRBJ2-5, with 11 nucleotides matching TRBD2. This CDR3 contains 16 residues. The germline gives CDR1 KGHDR, CDR2 SFDVKD. V gave up 3 bases and J gave up 1 base; unmatched junction bases: 3. The CDR3 region has the DNA TGTGCCACCAGTGATGCGGGACTAGCGGTCCAAGAGACCCAGTACTTC. Amino acids: CATSDAGLAVQETQYF.

The chain employs TRBV6-6 and TRBJ2-7; TRBD1 is a possible D gene (6 bases). Germline V gene lookup returns CDR1 MNHNY and CDR2 SVGAGI (reference sequence). The CDR3 spans 16 residues. Deletions cut 3 bases from V and 4 bases from J, with 19 bases between. The CDR3 reads CASSYRAPTGTYEQYF. The CDR3 coding sequence is TGTGCCAGCAGTTATAGGGCCCCGACAGGCACTTACGAGCAGTACTTC.

This chain joins TRBV27 and TRBJ1-2; TRBD1 matches at 8 bases. Germline values: CDR1 MNHEY, CDR2 SMNVEV (reference sequence). The CDR3 totals 15 residues. The junction had 4 bases not matched to a gene; V was cut back by 0 bases and J by 4 bases. This CDR3 reads CASSLSAGTGYGYTF. The CDR3 region has the DNA TGTGCCAGCAGTTTATCAGCCGGGACAGGCTATGGCTACACCTTC.

CDR3 residues: CATVAGGAGETQYF. The CDR3 DNA sequence: TGTGCCACTGTCGCCGGGGGGGCGGGTGAGACCCAGTACTTC. The rearrangement links TRBV19 to TRBJ2-5, with 8 nucleotides matching TRBD2. The V segment lost 10 bases and the J segment 5 bases; nucleotides outside the gene matches: 12. From germline, CDR1 is LNHDA and CDR2 SQIVND (reference sequence). The CDR3 runs 14 residues.

V and J are TRBV6-5 and TRBJ2-7, with a weak D call TRBD2 (5 bases). The CDR3 length is 14 residues. The germline V gene encodes CDR1 MNHEY and CDR2 SVGAGI. V gave up 10 bases and J gave up 2 bases, with 18 bases separating them. CDR3 bases: TGTGCCACCACCTCCAGCGGTCCGACCTACGAGCAGTACTTC. This sequence encodes CATTSSGPTYEQYF.